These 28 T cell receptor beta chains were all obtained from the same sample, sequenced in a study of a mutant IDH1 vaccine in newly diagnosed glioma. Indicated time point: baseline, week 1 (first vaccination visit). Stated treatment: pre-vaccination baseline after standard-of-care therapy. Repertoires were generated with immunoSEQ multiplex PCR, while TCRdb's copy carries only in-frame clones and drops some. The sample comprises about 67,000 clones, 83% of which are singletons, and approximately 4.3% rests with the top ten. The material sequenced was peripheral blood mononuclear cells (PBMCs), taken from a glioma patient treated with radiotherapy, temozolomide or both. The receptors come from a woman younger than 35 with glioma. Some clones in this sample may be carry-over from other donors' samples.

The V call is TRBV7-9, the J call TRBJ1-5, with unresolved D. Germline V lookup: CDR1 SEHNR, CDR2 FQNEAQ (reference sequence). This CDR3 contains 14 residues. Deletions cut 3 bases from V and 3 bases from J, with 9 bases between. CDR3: CASSFDGFNQPQHF. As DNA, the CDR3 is TGTGCCAGCAGCTTCGACGGTTTCAATCAGCCCCAGCATTTT.

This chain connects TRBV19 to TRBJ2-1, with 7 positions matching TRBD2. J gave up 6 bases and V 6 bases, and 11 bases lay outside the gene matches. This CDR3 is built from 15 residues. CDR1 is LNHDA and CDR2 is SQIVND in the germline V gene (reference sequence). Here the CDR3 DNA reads TGTGCCAGTAGGCCTAGGCGCGGGAGAGGCAATGAGCAGTTCTTC. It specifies CASRPRRGRGNEQFF.

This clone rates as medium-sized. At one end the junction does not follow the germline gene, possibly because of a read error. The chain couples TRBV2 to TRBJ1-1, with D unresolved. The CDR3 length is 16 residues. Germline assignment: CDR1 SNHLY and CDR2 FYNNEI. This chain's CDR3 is CASREGGEVGNTEAFF. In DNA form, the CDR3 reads TGTGCCAGCAGAGAAGGCGGTGAGGTGGGAAACACTGAAGCTTTCTTT. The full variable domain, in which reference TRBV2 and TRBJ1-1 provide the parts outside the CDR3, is EPEVTQTPSHQVTQMGQEVILRCVPISNHLYFYWYRQILGQKVEFLVSFYNNEISEKSEIFDDQFSVERPDGSNFTLKIRSTKLEDSAMYFCASREGGEVGNTEAFFGQGTRLTVV.

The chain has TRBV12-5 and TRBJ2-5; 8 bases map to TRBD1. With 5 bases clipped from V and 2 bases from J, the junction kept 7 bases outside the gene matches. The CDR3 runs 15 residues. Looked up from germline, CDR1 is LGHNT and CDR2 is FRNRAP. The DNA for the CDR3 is TGTGCTAGTGGTGGGGGCAGGGGGCTGCAAGAGACCCAGTACTTC. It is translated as CASGGGRGLQETQYF.

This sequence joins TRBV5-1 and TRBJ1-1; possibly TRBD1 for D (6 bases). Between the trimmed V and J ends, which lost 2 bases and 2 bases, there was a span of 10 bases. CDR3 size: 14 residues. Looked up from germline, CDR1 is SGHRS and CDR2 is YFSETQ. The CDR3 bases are TGCGCCAGCAGCTTAGCACAGGGCAACACTGAAGCTTTCTTT. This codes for CASSLAQGNTEAFF. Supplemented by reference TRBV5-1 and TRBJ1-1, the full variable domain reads KAGVTQTPRYLIKTRGQQVTLSCSPISGHRSVSWYQQTPGQGLQFLFEYFSETQRNKGNFPGRFSGRQFSNSRSEMNVSTLELGDSALYLCASSLAQGNTEAFFGQGTRLTVV.

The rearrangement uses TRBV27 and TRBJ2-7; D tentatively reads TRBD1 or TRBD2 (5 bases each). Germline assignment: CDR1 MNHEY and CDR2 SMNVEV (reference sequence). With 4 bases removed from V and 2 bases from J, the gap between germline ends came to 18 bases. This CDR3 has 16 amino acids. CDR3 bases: TGTGCCAGCAGTTCCTGGATCCGGGACGGAGCCTACGAGCAGTACTTC. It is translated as CASSSWIRDGAYEQYF.

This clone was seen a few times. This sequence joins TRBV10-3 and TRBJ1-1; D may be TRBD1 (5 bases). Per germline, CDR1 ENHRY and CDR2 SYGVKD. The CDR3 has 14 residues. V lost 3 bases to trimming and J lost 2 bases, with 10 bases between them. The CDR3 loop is CAISDPGRNTEAFF. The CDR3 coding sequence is TGTGCCATCAGTGATCCGGGGCGTAACACTGAAGCTTTCTTT.

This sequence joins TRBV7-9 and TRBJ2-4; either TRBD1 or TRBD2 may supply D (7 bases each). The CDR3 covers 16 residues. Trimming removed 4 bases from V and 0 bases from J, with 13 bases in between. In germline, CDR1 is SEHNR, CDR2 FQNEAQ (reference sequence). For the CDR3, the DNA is TGTGCCAGCAGCTACCCAGGGGGGGAAGCCAAAAACATTCAGTACTTC. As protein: CASSYPGGEAKNIQYF.

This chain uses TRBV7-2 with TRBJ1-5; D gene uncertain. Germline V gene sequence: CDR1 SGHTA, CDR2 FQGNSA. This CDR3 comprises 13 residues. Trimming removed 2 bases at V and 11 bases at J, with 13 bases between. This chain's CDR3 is CASSLRGSTAQHF. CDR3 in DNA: TGTGCCAGCAGCTTAAGAGGGAGTACTGCCCAGCATTTT.

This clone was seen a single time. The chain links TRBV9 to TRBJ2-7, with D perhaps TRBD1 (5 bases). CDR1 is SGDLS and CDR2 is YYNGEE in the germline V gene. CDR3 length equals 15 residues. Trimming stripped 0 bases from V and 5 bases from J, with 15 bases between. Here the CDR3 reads CASSVGGATVNEQYF. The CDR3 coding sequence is TGTGCCAGCAGCGTAGGGGGCGCAACCGTCAACGAGCAGTACTTC.

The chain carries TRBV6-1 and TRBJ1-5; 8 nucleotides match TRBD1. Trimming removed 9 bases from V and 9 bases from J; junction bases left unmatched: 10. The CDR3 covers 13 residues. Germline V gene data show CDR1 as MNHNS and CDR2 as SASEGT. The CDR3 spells CASATRTGTPQHF. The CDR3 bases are TGTGCCAGTGCTACCCGGACAGGGACGCCCCAGCATTTT.

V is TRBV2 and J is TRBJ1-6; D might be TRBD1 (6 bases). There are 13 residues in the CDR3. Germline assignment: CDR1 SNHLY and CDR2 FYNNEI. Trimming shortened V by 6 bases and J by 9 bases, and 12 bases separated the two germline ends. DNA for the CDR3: TGTGCCAGCAGCCTAACAGGGTTTTCACCCCTCCACTTT. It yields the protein CASSLTGFSPLHF.

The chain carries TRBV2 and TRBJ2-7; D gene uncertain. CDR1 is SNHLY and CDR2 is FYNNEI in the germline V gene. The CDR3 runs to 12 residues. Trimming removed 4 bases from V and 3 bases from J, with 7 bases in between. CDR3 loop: CASSGRYYEQYF. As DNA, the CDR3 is TGTGCCAGCAGTGGTCGGTACTACGAGCAGTACTTC.

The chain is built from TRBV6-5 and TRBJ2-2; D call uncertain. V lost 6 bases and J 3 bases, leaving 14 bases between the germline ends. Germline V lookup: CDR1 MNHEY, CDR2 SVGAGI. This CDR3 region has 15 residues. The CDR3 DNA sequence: TGTGCCAGCAGCTATAACTCCTATTACACCGGGGAGCTGTTTTTT. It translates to CASSYNSYYTGELFF.

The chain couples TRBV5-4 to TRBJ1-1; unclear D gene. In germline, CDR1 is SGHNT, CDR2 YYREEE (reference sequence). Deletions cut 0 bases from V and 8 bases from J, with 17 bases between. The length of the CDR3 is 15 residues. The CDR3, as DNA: TGTGCCAGCAGCTTGGTGGGGAGGGAAGGCTTCGAAGCTTTCTTT. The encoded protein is CASSLVGREGFEAFF.

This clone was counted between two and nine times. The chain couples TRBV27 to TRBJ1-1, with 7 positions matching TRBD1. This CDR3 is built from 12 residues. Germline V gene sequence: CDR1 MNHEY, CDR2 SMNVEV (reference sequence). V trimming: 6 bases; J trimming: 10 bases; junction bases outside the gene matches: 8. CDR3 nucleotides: TGTGCCAGCAGGTCTACCGGACAGGCAGCTTTCTTT. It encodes CASRSTGQAAFF.

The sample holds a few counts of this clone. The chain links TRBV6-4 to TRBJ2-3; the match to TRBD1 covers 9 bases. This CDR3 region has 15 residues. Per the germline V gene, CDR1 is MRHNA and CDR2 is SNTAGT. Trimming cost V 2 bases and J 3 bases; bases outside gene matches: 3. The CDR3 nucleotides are TGTGCCAGCAGTGACGGGACAGGGACGACAGATACGCAGTATTTT. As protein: CASSDGTGTTDTQYF.

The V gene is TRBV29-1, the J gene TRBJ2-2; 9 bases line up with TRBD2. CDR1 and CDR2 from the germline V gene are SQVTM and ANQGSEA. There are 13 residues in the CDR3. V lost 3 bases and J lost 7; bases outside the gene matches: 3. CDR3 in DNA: TGCAGCGTTGACCTAGCGGGGCACGGGGAGCTGTTTTTT. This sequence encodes CSVDLAGHGELFF.

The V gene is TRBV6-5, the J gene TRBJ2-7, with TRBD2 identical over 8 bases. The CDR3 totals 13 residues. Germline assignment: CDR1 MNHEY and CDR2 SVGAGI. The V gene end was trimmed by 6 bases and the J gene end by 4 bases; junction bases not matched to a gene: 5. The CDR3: CASSPRGGYEQYF. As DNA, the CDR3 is TGTGCCAGCAGCCCTCGGGGGGGATACGAGCAGTACTTC.

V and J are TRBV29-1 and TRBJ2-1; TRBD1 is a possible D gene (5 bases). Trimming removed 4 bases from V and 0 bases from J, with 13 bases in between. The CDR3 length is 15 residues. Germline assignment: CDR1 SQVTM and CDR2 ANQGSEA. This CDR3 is CSVVGADSSYNEQFF. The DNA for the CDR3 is TGCAGCGTTGTAGGGGCAGACAGCTCCTACAATGAGCAGTTCTTC.

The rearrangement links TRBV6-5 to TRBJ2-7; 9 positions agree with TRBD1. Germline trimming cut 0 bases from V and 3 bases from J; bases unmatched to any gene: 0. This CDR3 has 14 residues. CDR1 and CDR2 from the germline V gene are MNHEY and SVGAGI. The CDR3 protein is CASSYSGQGYEQYF. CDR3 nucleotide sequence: TGTGCCAGCAGTTACTCGGGACAGGGCTACGAGCAGTACTTC.

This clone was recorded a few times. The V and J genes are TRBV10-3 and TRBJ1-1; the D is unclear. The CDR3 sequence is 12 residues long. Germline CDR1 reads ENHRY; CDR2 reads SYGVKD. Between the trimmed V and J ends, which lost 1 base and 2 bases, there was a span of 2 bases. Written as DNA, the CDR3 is TGTGCCATCAGTGAGTTTAACACTGAAGCTTTCTTT. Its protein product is CAISEFNTEAFF.

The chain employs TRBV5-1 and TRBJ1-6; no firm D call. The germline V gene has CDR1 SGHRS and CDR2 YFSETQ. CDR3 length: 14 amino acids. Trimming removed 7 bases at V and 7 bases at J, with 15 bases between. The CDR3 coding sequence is TGCGCCAGCCAAGGTTTGACGGTAAATTCACCCCTCCACTTT. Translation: CASQGLTVNSPLHF.

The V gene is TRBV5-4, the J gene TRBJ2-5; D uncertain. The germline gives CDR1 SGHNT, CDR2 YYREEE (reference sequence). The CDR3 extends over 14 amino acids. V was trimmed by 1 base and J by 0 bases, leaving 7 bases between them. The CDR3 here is CASSLNNYQETQYF. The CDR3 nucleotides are TGTGCCAGCAGCTTGAACAATTACCAAGAGACCCAGTACTTC. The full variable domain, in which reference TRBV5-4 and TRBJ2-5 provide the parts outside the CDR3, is ETGVTQSPTHLIKTRGQQVTLRCSSQSGHNTVSWYQQALGQGPQFIFQYYREEENGRGNFPPRFSGLQFPNYSSELNVNALELDDSALYLCASSLNNYQETQYFGPGTRLLVL.

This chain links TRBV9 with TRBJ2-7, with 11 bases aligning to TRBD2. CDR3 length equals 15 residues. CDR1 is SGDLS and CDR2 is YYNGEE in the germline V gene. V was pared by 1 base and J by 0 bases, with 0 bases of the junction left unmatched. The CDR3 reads CASSVLAGGSYEQYF. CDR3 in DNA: TGTGCCAGCAGCGTACTAGCGGGAGGCTCCTACGAGCAGTACTTC.

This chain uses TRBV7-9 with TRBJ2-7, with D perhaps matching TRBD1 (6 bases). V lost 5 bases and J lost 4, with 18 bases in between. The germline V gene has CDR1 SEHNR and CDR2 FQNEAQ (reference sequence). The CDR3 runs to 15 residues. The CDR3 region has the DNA TGTGCCAGCAGCCCGAGCGTGGACAGTGAGTACGAGCAGTACTTC. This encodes CASSPSVDSEYEQYF.

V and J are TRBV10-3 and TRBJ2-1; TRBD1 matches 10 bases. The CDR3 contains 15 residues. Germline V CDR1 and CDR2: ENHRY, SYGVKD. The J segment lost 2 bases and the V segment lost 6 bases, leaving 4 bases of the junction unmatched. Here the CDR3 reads CAIRGDRGTYNEQFF. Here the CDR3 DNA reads TGTGCCATCAGGGGGGACAGGGGAACCTACAATGAGCAGTTCTTC.

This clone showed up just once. The CDR3, as DNA: TGTGCCAGCAGTCGCCGAAAAGGGGGCGCGGGTAATGAGCAGTTCTTC. Its protein is CASSRRKGGAGNEQFF. The chain links TRBV27 to TRBJ2-1; 7 bases fit TRBD1. Germline V gene lookup returns CDR1 MNHEY and CDR2 SMNVEV (reference sequence). J gave up 7 bases and V 5 bases, and 14 bases lay outside the gene matches. There are 16 residues in the CDR3.